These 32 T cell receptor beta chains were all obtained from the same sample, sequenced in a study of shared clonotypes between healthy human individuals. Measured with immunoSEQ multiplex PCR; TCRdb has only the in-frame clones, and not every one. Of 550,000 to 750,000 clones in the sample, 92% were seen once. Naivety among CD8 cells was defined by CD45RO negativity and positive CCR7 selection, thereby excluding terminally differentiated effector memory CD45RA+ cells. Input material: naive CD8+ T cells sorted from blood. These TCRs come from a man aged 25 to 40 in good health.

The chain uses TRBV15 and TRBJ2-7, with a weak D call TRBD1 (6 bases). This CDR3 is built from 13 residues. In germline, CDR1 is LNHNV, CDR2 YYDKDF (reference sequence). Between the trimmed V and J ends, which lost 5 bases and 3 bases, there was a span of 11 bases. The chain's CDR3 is CATSPRDNYEQYF. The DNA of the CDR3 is TGTGCCACCAGCCCCCGGGACAACTACGAGCAGTACTTC. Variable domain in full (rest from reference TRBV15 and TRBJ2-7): DAMVIQNPRYQVTQFGKPVTLSCSQTLNHNVMYWYQQKSSQAPKLLFHYYDKDFNNEADTPDNFQSRRPNTSFCFLDIRSPGLGDTAMYLCATSPRDNYEQYFGPGTRLTVT.

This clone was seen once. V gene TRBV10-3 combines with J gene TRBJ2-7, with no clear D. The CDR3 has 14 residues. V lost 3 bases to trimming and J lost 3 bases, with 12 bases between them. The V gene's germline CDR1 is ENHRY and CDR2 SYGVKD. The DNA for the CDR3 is TGTGCCATCAGTGATCTAGAGCCGGGCTACGAGCAGTACTTC. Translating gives CAISDLEPGYEQYF.

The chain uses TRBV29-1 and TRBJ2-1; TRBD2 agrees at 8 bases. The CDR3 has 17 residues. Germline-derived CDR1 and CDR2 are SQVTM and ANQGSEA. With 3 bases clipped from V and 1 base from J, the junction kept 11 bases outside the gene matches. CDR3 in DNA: TGCAGCGTTGAGCCCACGACTAGCGTTGGATCCTACAATGAGCAGTTCTTC. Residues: CSVEPTTSVGSYNEQFF.

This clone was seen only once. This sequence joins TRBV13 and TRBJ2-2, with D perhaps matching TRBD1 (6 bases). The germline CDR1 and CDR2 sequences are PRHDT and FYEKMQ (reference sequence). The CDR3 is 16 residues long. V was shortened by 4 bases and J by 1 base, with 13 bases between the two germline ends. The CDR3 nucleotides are TGTGCCAGCAGCTCGGACAGATCTGAGAACACCGGGGAGCTGTTTTTT. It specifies CASSSDRSENTGELFF.

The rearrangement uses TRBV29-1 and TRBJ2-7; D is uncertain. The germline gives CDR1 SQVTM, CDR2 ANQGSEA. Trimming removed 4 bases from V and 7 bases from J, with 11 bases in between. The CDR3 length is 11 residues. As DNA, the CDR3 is TGCAGCGTTGTAAATGCTTGGGAGCAGTACTTC. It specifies CSVVNAWEQYF.

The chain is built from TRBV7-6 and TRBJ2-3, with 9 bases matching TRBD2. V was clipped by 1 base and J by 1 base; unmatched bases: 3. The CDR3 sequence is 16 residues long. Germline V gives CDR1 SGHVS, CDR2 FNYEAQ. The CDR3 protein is CASSLVSGSGTDTQYF. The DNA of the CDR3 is TGTGCCAGCAGCTTAGTTAGCGGGAGTGGCACAGATACGCAGTATTTT.

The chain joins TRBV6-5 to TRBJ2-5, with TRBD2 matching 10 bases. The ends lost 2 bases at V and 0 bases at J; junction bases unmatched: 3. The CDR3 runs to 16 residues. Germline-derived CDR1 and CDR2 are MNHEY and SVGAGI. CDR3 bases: TGTGCCAGCAGTTACGCTGGGACTAGCGACCAAGAGACCCAGTACTTC. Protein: CASSYAGTSDQETQYF.

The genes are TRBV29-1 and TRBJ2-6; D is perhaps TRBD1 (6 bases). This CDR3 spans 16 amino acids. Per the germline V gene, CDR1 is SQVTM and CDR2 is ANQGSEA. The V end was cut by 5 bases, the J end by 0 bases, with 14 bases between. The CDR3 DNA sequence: TGCAGCGTTCTGGACAGTCGCCTCTCTGGGGCCAACGTCCTGACTTTC. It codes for CSVLDSRLSGANVLTF.

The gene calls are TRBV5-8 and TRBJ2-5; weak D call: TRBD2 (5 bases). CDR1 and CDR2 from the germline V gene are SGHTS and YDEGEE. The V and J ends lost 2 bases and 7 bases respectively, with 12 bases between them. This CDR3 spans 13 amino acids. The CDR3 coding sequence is TGTGCCAGCAGCTTAGAGGGTCATTGGACCCAGTACTTC. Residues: CASSLEGHWTQYF.

CDR3 DNA: TGTGCCAGCAGCAGTACAGATTTACAAGAGACCCAGTACTTC. This codes for CASSSTDLQETQYF. The chain carries TRBV11-2 and TRBJ2-5, with D hard to call. Looked up from germline, CDR1 is SGHAT and CDR2 is FQNNGV. CDR3 length equals 14 residues. V was cut by 5 bases and J by 2 bases, with 12 bases left in between.

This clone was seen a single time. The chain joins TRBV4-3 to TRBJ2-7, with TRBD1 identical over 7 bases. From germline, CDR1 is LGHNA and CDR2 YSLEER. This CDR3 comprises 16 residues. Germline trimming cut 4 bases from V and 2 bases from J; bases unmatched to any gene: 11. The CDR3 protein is CASSLNPGQQTYEQYF. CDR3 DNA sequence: TGCGCCAGCAGCCTTAACCCGGGACAGCAGACCTACGAGCAGTACTTC.

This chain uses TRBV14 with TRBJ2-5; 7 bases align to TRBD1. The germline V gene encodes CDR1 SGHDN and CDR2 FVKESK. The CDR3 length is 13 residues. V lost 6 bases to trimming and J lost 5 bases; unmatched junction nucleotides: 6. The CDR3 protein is CASRMTGLETQYF. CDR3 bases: TGTGCCAGCAGGATGACAGGGTTGGAGACCCAGTACTTC. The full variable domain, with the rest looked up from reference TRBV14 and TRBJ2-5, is EAGVTQFPSHSVIEKGQTVTLRCDPISGHDNLYWYRRVMGKEIKFLLHFVKESKQDESGMPNNRFLAERTGGTYSTLKVQPAELEDSGVYFCASRMTGLETQYFGPGTRLLVL.

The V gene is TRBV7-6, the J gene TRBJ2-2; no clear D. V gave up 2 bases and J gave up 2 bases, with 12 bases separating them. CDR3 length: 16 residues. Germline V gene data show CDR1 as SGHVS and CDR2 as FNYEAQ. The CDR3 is CASSLLSAANTGELFF. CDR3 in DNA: TGTGCCAGCAGCTTATTGTCAGCTGCCAACACCGGGGAGCTGTTTTTT.

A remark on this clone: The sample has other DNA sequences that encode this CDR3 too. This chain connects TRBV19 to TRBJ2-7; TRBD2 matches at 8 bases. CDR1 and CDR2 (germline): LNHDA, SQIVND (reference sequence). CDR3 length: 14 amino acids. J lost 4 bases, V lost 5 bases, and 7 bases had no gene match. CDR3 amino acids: CASSLAGGGYEQYF. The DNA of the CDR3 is TGTGCCAGTAGTCTGGCGGGAGGAGGGTACGAGCAGTACTTC.

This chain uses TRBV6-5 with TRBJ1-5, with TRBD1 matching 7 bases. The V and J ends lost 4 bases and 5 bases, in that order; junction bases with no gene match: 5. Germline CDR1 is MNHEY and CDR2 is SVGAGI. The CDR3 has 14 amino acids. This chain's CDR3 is CASSSDRADQPQHF. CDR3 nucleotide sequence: TGTGCCAGCAGTTCCGACAGGGCGGATCAGCCCCAGCATTTT.

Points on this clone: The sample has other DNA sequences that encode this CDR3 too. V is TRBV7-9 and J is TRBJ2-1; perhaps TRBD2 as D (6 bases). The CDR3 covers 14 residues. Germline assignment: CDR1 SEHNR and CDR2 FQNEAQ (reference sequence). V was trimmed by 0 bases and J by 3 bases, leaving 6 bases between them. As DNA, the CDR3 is TGTGCCAGCAGCTTAGCGGGAGGCTACAATGAGCAGTTCTTC. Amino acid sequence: CASSLAGGYNEQFF.

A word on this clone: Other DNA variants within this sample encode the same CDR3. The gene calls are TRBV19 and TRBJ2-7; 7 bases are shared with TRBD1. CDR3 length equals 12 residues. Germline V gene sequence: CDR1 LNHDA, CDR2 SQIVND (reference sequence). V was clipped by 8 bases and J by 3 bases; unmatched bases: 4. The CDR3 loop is CASSAGGYEQYF. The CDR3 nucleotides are TGTGCCAGTTCTGCAGGGGGCTACGAGCAGTACTTC. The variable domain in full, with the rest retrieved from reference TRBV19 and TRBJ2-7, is DGGITQSPKYLFRKEGQNVTLSCEQNLNHDAMYWYRQDPGQGLRLIYYSQIVNDFQKGDIAEGYSVSREKKESFPLTVTSAQKNPTAFYLCASSAGGYEQYFGPGTRLTVT.

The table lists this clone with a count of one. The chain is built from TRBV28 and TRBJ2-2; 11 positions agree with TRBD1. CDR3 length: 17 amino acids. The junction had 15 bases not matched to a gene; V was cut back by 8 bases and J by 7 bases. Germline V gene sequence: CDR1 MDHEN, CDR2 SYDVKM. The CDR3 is CASRDPSDRGQNGELFF. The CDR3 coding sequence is TGTGCCAGCCGGGACCCCTCGGACAGGGGGCAGAACGGGGAGCTGTTTTTT. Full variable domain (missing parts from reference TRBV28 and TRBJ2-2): DVKVTQSSRYLVKRTGEKVFLECVQDMDHENMFWYRQDPGLGLRLIYFSYDVKMKEKGDIPEGYSVSREKKERFSLILESASTNQTSMYLCASRDPSDRGQNGELFFGEGSRLTVL.

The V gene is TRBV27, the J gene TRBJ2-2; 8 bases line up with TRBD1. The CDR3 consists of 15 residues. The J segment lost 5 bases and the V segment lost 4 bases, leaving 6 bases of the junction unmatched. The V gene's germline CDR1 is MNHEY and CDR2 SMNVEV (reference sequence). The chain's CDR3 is CASSWATGGTGELFF. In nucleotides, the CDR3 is TGTGCCAGCAGTTGGGCAACAGGGGGGACCGGGGAGCTGTTTTTT.

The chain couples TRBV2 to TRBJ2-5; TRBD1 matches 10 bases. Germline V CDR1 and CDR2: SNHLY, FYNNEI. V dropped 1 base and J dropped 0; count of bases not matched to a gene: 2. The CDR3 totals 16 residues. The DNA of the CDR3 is TGTGCCAGCAGTGAAGGGACAGGGGGGTACCAAGAGACCCAGTACTTC. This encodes CASSEGTGGYQETQYF.

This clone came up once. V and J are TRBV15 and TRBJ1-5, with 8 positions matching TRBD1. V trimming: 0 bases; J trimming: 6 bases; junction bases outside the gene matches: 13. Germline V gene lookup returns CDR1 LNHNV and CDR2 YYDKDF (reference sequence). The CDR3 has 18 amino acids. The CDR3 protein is CATSREGWDRKGGQPQHF. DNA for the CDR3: TGTGCCACCAGCAGAGAAGGATGGGACAGGAAAGGGGGTCAGCCCCAGCATTTT.

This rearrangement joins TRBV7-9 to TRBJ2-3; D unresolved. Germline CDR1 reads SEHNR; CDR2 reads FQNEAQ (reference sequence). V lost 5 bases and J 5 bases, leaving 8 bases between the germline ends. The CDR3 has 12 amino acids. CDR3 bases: TGTGCCAGCAGCCATCCGGGAGATACGCAGTATTTT. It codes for CASSHPGDTQYF. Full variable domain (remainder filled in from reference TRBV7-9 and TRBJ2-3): DTGVSQNPRHKITKRGQNVTFRCDPISEHNRLYWYRQTLGQGPEFLTYFQNEAQLEKSRLLSDRFSAERPKGSFSTLEIQRTEQGDSAMYLCASSHPGDTQYFGPGTRLTVL.

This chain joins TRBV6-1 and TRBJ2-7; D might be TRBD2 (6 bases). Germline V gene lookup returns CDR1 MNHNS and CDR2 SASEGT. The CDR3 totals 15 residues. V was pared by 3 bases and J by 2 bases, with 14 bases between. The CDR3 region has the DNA TGTGCCAGCAGTGAGGGCCTCTCGGGAGCCTACGAGCAGTACTTC. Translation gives CASSEGLSGAYEQYF.

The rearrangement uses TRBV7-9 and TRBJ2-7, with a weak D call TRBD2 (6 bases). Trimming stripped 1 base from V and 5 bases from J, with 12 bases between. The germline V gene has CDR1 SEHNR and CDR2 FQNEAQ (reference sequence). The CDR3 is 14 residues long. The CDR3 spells CASSLVGGTHEQYF. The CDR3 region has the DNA TGTGCCAGCAGCTTAGTGGGCGGGACCCACGAGCAGTACTTC.

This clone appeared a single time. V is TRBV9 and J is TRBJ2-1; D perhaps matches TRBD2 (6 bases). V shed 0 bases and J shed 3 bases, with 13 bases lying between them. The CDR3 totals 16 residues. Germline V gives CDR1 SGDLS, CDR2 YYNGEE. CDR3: CASSVGGDPIYNEQFF. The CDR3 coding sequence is TGTGCCAGCAGCGTAGGGGGGGACCCCATCTACAATGAGCAGTTCTTC.

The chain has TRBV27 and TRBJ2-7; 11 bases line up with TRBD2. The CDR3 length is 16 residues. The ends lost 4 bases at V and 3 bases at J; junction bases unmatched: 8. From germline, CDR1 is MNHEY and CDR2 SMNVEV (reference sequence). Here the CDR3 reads CASSSLGLAGSYEQYF. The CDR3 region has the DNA TGTGCCAGCAGTTCACTCGGACTAGCGGGCAGCTACGAGCAGTACTTC.

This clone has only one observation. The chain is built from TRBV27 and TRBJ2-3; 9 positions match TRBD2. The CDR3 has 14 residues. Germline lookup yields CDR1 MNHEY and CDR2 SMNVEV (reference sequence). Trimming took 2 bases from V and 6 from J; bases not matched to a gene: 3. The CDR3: CASSLIAGADTQYF. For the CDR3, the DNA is TGTGCCAGCAGTTTAATAGCGGGAGCGGATACGCAGTATTTT.

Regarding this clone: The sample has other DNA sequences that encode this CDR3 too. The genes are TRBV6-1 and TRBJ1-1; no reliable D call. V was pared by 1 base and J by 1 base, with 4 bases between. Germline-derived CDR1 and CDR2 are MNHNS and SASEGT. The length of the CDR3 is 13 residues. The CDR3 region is CASSEEGNTEAFF. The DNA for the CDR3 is TGTGCCAGCAGTGAAGAGGGGAACACTGAAGCTTTCTTT.

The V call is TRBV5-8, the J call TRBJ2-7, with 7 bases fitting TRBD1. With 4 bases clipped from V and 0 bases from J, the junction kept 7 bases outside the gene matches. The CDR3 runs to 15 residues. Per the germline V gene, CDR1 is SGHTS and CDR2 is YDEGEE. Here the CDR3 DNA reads TGTGCCAGCAGCCAGTTGACAGGGAACTCCTACGAGCAGTACTTC. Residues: CASSQLTGNSYEQYF.

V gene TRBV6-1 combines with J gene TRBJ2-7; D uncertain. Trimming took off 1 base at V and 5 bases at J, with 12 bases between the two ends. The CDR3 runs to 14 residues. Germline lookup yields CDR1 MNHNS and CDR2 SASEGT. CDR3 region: CASSEVLMVDEQYF. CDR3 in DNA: TGTGCCAGCAGTGAAGTTCTCATGGTCGACGAGCAGTACTTC.

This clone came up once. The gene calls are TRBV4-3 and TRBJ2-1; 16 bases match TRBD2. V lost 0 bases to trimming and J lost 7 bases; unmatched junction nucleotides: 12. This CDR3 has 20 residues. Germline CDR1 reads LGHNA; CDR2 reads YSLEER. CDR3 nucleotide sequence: TGCGCCAGCAGCCAAGATAAAACGGGACTAGCGGGAGGGCCGAGGAATGAGCAGTTCTTC. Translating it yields CASSQDKTGLAGGPRNEQFF.

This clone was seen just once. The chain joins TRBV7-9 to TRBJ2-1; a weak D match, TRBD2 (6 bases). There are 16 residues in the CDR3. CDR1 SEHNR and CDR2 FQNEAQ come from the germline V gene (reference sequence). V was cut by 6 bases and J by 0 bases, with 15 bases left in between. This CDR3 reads CASRGDLWSSYNEQFF. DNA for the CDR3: TGTGCCAGCAGAGGGGACTTATGGAGCTCCTACAATGAGCAGTTCTTC.